Here is one T cell receptor beta chain with its context. The source of the sample is a study of blood T cell repertoires in COVID-19. The overall study: The United States, Italy and Spain were the sources of the acute and convalescent COVID-19 samples.

The V end lost 2 bases, the J end lost 5 bases, and 9 bases lay between the germline ends. The CDR3 sequence is 13 residues long. Germline lookup yields CDR1 LGHNA and CDR2 YNFKEQ. This table comes from immunoSEQ multiplex PCR, and its TCRdb copy is limited to in-frame clones, with some not included. The sample contains a few hundred thousand clones, around 90% of which appear only once. The source is a human donor in a cohort sampled during active COVID-19. The gene calls are TRBV4-2 and TRBJ1-1; D is ambiguous. Input material: peripheral blood. CDR3 sequence: CASSQSLRTEAFF. The CDR3, as DNA: TGTGCCAGCAGCCAATCCTTGAGAACTGAAGCTTTCTTT.